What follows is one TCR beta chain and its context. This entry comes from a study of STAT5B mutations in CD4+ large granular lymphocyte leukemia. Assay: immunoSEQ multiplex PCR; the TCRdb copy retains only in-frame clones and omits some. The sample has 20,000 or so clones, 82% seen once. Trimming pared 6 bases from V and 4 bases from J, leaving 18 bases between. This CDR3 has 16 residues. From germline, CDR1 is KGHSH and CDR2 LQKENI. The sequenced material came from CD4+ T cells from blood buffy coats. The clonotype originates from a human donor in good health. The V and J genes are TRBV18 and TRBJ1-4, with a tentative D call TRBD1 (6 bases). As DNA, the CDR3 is TGTGCCAGCTCCCCAACGCGGACAGAGATTAATGAAAAACTGTTTTTT. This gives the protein CASSPTRTEINEKLFF.